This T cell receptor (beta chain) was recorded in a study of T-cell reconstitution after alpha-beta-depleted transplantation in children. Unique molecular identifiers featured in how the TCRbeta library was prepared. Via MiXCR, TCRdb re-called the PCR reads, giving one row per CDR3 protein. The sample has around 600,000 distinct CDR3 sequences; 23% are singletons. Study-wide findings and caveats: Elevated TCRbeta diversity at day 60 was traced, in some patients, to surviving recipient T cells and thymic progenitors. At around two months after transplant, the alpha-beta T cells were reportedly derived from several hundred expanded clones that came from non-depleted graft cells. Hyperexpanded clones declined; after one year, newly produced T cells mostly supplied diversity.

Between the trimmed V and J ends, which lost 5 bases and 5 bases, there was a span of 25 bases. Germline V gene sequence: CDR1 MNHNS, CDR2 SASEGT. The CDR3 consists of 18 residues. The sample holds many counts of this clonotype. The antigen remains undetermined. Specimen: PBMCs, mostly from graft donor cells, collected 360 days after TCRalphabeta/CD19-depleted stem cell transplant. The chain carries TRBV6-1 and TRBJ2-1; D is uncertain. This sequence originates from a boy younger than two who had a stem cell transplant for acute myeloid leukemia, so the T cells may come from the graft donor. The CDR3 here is CASSKRFHLRSRHNEQFF. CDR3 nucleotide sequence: TGTGCCAGCAGTAAACGCTTCCACCTACGGTCGCGGCACAATGAGCAGTTCTTC.